Given below is one TCR beta chain in context. This record belongs to a study of blood T cell repertoires in COVID-19. Study information: Acute-phase and convalescent COVID-19 samples originated in the United States, Italy and Spain. T cells, B-cell-depleted T cells, or PBMCs supplied cDNA or gDNA.

V lost 1 base to trimming and J lost 6 bases, with 19 bases between them. The CDR3 totals 17 residues. Germline V gene sequence: CDR1 MGHRA, CDR2 YSYEKL. Authors' analysis steps: Reference gene primer amplification gave nucleated cell count estimates. TCRdb's table, derived via immunoSEQ multiplex PCR, lists solely in-frame clones and lacks some. D and trimming were read from the DNA, whereas the V and J calls and clone size are those reported in that table. The sample contains under 200,000 clones, approximately 88% of which appear only once. The sequenced sample was peripheral blood. The chain employs TRBV4-1 and TRBJ1-5; perhaps TRBD1 as D (5 bases). The clonotype was recovered from a woman of 80 years or more with active or convalescent COVID-19. The CDR3 DNA reads TGCGCCAGCAGCCAAGGGGATGGGGGGGTAGCGTCTCAGCCCCAGCATTTT. Residues: CASSQGDGGVASQPQHF.